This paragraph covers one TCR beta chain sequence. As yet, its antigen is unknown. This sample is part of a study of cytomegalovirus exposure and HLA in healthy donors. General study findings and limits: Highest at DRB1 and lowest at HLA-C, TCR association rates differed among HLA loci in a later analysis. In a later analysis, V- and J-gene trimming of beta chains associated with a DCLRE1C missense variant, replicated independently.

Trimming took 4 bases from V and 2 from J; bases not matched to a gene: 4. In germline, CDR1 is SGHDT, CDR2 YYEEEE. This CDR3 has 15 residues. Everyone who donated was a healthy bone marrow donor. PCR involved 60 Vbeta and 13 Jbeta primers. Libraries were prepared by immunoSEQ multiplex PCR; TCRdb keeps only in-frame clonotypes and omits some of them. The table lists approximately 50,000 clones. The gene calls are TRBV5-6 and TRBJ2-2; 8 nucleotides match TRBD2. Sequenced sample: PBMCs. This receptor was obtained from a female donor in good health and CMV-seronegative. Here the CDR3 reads CASSPAGGNTGELFF. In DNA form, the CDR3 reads TGTGCCAGCAGCCCTGCGGGGGGTAACACCGGGGAGCTGTTTTTT.